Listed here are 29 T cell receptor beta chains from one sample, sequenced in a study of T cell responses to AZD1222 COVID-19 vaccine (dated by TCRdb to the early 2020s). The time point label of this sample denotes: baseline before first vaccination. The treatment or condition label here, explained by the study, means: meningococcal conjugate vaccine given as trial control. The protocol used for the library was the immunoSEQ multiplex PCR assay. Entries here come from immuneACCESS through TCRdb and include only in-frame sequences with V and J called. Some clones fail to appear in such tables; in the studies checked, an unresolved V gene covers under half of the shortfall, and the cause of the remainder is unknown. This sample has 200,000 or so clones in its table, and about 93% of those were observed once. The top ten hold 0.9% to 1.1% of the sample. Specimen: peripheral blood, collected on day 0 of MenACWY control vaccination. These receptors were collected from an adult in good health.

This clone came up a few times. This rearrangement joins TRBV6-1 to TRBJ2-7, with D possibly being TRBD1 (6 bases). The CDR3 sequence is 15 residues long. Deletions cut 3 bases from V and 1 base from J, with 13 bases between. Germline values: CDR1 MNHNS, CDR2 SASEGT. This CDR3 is CASSDGQGKSYEQYF. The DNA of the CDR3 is TGTGCCAGCAGTGACGGCCAGGGGAAGTCCTACGAGCAGTACTTC.

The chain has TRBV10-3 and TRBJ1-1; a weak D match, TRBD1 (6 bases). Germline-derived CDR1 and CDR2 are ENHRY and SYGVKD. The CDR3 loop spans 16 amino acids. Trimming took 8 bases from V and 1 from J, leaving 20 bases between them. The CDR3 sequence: CAIQARGASGNTEAFF. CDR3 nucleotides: TGTGCCATCCAAGCCAGGGGAGCCAGTGGGAACACTGAAGCTTTCTTT.

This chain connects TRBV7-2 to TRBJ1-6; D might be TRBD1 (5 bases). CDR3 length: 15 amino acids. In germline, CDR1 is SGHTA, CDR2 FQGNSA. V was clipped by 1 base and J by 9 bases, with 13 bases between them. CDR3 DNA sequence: TGTGCCAGCAGCTTAGATTCCAGGGTGGGTTCACCCCTCCACTTT. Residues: CASSLDSRVGSPLHF.

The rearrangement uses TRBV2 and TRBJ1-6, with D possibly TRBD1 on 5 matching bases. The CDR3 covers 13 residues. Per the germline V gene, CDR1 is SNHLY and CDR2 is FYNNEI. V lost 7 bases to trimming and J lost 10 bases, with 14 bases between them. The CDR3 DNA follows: TGTGCCAGCAATGGCAGGGAAGGATCACCCCTCCACTTT. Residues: CASNGREGSPLHF.

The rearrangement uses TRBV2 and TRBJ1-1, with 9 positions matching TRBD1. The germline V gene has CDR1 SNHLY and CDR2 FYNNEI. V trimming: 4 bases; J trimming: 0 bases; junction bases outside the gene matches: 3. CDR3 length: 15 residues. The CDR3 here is CASSGRTGVNTEAFF. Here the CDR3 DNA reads TGTGCCAGCAGTGGTCGGACAGGGGTGAACACTGAAGCTTTCTTT.

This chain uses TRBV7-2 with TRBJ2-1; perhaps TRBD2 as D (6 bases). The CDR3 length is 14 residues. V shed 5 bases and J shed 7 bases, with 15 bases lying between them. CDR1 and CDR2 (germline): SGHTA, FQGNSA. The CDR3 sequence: CASSTRGGRNEQFF. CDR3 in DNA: TGTGCCAGCAGCACCCGGGGAGGTAGAAATGAGCAGTTCTTC.

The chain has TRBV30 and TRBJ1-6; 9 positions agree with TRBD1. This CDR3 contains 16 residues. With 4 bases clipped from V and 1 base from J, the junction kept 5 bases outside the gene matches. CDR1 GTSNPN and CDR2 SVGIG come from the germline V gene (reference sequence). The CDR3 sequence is CAWKTGGISYNSPLHF. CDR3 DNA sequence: TGTGCCTGGAAAACAGGGGGCATATCCTATAATTCACCCCTCCACTTT.

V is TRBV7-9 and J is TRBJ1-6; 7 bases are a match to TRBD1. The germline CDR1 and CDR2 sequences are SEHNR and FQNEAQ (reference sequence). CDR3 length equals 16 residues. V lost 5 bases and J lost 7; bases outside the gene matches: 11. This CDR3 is CASSPQGGALNSPLHF. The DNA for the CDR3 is TGTGCCAGCAGCCCGCAGGGGGGAGCTTTAAATTCACCCCTCCACTTT.

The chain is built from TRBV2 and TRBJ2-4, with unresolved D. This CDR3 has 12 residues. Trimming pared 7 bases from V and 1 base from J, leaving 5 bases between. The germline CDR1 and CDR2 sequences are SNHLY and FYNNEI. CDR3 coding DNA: TGTGCCAGCACCTATGCCAAAAACATTCAGTACTTC. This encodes CASTYAKNIQYF.

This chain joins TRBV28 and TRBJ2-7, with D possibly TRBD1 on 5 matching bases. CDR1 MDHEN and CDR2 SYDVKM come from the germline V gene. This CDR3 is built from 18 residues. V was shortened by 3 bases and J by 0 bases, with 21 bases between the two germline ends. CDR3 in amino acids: CASSFTVAGQRSSYEQYF. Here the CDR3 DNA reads TGTGCCAGCAGTTTTACGGTTGCAGGACAAAGAAGCTCCTACGAGCAGTACTTC.

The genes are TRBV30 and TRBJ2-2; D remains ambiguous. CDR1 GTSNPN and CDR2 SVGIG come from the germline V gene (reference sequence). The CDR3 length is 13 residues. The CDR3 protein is CATGPANTGELFF. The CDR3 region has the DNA TGTGCTACCGGGCCCGCGAACACCGGGGAGCTGTTTTTT.

The CDR3 loop reads CASSPGRGGTQETQYF. DNA for the CDR3: TGTGCCAGCAGCCCCGGGAGGGGGGGCACCCAAGAGACCCAGTACTTC. V gene TRBV11-3 combines with J gene TRBJ2-5; 8 positions agree with TRBD2. Germline values: CDR1 SGHNT, CDR2 YENEEA. V lost 5 bases to trimming and J lost 1 base; unmatched junction nucleotides: 9. The CDR3 covers 16 residues. Filled out from reference TRBV11-3 and TRBJ2-5, the complete variable domain reads EAGVVQSPRYKIIEKKQPVAFWCNPISGHNTLYWYLQNLGQGPELLIRYENEEAVDDSQLPKDRFSAERLKGVDSTLKIQPAELGDSAVYLCASSPGRGGTQETQYFGPGTRLLVL.

In DNA, the CDR3 is TGTGCCAGCACCTCATGGGGGGTCGGGGATGGCTACACCTTC. It codes for CASTSWGVGDGYTF. This chain links TRBV28 with TRBJ1-2; D perhaps matches TRBD1 (5 bases). Germline CDR1 is MDHEN and CDR2 is SYDVKM. This CDR3 contains 14 residues. V was trimmed by 7 bases and J by 6 bases, leaving 18 bases between them.

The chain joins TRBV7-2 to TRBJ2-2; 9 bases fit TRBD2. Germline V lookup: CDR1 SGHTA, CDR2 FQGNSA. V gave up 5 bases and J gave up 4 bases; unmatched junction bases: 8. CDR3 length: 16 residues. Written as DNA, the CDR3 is TGTGCCAGCAGCCTCAGGAGCGGGGGGCCCACCGGGGAGCTGTTTTTT. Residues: CASSLRSGGPTGELFF.

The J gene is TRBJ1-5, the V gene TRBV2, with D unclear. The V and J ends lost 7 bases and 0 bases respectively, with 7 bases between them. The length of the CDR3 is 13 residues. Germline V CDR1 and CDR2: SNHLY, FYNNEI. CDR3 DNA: TGTGCCAGCACAAGCCATAGCAATCAGCCCCAGCATTTT. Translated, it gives CASTSHSNQPQHF.

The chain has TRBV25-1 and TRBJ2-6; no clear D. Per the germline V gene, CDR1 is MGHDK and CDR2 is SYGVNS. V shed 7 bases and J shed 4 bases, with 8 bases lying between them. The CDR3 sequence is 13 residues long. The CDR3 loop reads CASKALGANVLTF. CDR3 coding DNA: TGTGCCAGCAAAGCCTTAGGGGCCAACGTCCTGACTTTC. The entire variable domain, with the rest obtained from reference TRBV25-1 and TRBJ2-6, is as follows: EADIYQTPRYLVIGTGKKITLECSQTMGHDKMYWYQQDPGMELHLIHYSYGVNSTEKGDLSSESTVSRIRTEHFPLTLESARPSHTSQYLCASKALGANVLTFGAGSRLTVL.

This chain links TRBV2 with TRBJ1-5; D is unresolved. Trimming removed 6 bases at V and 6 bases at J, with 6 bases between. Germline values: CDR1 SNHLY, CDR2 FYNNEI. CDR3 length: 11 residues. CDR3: CASRRSQPQHF. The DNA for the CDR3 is TGTGCCAGCAGGAGAAGTCAGCCCCAGCATTTT.

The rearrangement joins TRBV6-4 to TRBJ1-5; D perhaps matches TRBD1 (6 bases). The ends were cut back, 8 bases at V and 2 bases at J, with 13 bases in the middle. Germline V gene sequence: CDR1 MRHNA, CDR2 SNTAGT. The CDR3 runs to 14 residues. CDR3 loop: CASPRQVGNQPQHF. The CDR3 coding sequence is TGTGCCAGCCCTAGACAGGTGGGCAATCAGCCCCAGCATTTT.

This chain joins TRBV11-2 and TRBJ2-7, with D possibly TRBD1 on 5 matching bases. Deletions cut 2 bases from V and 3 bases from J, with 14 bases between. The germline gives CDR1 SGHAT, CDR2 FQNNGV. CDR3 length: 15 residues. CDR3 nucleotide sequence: TGTGCCAGCAGCTTAAGTCCGACAGCGCTCTACGAGCAGTACTTC. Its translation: CASSLSPTALYEQYF.

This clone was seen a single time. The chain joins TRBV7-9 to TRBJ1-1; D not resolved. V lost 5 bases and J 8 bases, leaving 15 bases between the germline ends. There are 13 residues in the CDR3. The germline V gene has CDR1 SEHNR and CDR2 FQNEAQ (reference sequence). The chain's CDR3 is CASSERTGPEAFF. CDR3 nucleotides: TGTGCCAGCAGCGAGAGGACGGGTCCAGAAGCTTTCTTT.

The CDR3 DNA reads as TGTGCCAGCAGCCGTTTGGGACAGCACCAAGAGACCCAGTACTTC. As protein: CASSRLGQHQETQYF. This chain links TRBV7-9 with TRBJ2-5; 7 bases match TRBD1. The V gene's germline CDR1 is SEHNR and CDR2 FQNEAQ (reference sequence). The junction had 6 bases not matched to a gene; V was cut back by 5 bases and J by 0 bases. The length of the CDR3 is 15 residues.

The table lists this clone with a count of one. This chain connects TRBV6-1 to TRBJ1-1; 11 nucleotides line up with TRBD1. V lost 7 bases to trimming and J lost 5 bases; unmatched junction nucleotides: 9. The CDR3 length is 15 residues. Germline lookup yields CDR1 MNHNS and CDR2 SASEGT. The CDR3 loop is CASTLRTGGKTEAFF. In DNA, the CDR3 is TGTGCCAGCACCCTACGGACAGGGGGCAAGACTGAAGCTTTCTTT.

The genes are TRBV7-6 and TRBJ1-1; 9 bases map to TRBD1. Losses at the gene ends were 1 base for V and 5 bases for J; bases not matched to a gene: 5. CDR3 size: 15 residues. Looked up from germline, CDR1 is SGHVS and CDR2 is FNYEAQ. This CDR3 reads CASSLGGQGWTEAFF. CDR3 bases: TGTGCCAGCAGCTTAGGGGGACAGGGATGGACTGAAGCTTTCTTT.

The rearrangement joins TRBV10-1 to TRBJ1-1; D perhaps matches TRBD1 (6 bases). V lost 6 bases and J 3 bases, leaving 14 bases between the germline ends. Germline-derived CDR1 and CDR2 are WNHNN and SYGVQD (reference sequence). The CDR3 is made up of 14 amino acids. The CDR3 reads CASRVRGNYTEAFF. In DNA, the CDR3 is TGCGCCAGCAGGGTAAGGGGGAATTACACTGAAGCTTTCTTT.

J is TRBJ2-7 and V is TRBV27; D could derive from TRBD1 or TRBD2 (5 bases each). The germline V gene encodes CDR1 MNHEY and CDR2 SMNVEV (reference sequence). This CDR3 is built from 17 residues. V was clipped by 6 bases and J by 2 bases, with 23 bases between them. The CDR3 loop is CASRAPGRSARAYEQYF. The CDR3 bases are TGTGCCAGCAGGGCCCCGGGACGGAGTGCGAGGGCCTACGAGCAGTACTTC.

DNA of the CDR3: TGTGCAAGTCGCTTAGCGGACACCACTGAAGCTTTCTTT. Translation: CASRLADTTEAFF. The V and J genes are TRBV12-2 and TRBJ1-1; the table's D call of TRBD1 was not tested on the DNA. TRBV12-2 is noted as a pseudogene. There are 13 residues in the CDR3.

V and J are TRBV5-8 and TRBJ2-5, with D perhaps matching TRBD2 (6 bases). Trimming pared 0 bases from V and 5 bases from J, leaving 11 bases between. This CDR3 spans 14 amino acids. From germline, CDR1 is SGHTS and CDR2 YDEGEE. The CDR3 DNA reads TGTGCCAGCAGCTTGGGACGGGAGCCGGAGACCCAGTACTTC. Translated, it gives CASSLGREPETQYF.

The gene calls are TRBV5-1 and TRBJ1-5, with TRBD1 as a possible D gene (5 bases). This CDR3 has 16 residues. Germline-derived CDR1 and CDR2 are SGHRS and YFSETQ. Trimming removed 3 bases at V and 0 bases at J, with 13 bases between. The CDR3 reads CASSSGWGDSNQPQHF. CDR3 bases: TGCGCCAGCAGCTCCGGGTGGGGGGATAGCAATCAGCCCCAGCATTTT. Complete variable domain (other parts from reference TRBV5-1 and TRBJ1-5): KAGVTQTPRYLIKTRGQQVTLSCSPISGHRSVSWYQQTPGQGLQFLFEYFSETQRNKGNFPGRFSGRQFSNSRSEMNVSTLELGDSALYLCASSSGWGDSNQPQHFGDGTRLSIL.

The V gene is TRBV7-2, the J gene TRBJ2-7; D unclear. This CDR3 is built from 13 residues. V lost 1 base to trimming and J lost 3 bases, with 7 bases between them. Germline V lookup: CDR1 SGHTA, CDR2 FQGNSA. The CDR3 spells CASSLEAYYEQYF. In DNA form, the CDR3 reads TGTGCCAGCAGCTTAGAGGCCTACTACGAGCAGTACTTC.